Here is one T cell receptor beta chain with its context. These data are taken from a study of blood T cell repertoires in COVID-19. Study in general: There were acute and convalescent COVID-19 samples, and they came from the United States, Italy and Spain. In each case, the material was cDNA or gDNA derived from T cells, B-cell-depleted T cells, or PBMCs.

From germline, CDR1 is KGHSH and CDR2 LQKENI. V was pared by 2 bases and J by 9 bases, with 9 bases of the junction left unmatched. CDR3 length: 14 residues. Original processing methods: Reference gene primers were amplified, and this amplification served to estimate nucleated cell counts. The protocol was immunoSEQ multiplex PCR, while the TCRdb copy is restricted to in-frame clones and leaves out a portion. That table gives V, J and clone size, and the DNA gave D and trimming. Seen here are about 140,000 clones, 70% to 80% observed once, and the top ten hold 3.5% to 5%. Sequencing was carried out using peripheral blood. V usage is TRBV18 and J usage is TRBJ1-2; 7 bases line up with TRBD1. This clonotype was sampled from a woman older than 75 with active or convalescent COVID-19. CDR3 region: CASSPIETGWSYTF. The CDR3 DNA follows: TGTGCCAGCTCACCAATAGAGACAGGGTGGAGCTACACCTTC.